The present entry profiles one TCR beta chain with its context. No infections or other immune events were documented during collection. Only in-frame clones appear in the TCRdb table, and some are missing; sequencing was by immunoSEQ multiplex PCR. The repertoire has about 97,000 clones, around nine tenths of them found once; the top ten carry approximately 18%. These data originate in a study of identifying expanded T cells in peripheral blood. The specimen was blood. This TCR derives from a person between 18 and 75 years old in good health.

Here the CDR3 DNA reads TGTGCCTGGAGAGCTCCCTCGCAGGGGAACACTGAAGCTTTCTTT. Its protein product is CAWRAPSQGNTEAFF. The chain links TRBV30 to TRBJ1-1, with a weak D call TRBD1 (5 bases). V was clipped by 3 bases and J by 1 base, with 15 bases between them. In germline, CDR1 is GTSNPN, CDR2 SVGIG (reference sequence). The CDR3 length is 15 residues.